Below, 9 T cell receptor beta chains from the same sample are listed, as sequenced in a study of cytomegalovirus exposure and HLA in healthy donors. In the PCR, 60 Vbeta and 13 Jbeta primers were used. Repertoires were generated with immunoSEQ multiplex PCR, while TCRdb's copy carries only in-frame clones and drops some. The sample consists of about 52,000 clones, 65% to 85% of them appearing once. The sequencing input was PBMCs. The receptors were sampled from a man younger than 35 in good health and CMV-seronegative.

The rearrangement links TRBV4-1 to TRBJ2-7, with 7 bases lining up with TRBD1. V shed 0 bases and J 9 bases; nucleotides not matched to a gene: 23. Germline V lookup: CDR1 MGHRA, CDR2 YSYEKL. This CDR3 contains 19 residues. The CDR3 coding sequence is TGCGCCAGCAGCCAAGATCTTTTTGGCCTAGGGGGCGCGAATACGGGGCAGTACTTC. Amino acids: CASSQDLFGLGGANTGQYF.

The V and J genes are TRBV5-8 and TRBJ2-5; TRBD2 matches at 14 bases. CDR3 length equals 17 residues. With 4 bases clipped from V and 4 bases from J, the junction kept 9 bases outside the gene matches. The germline gives CDR1 SGHTS, CDR2 YDEGEE. In DNA, the CDR3 is TGTGCCAGCAGCCTGGGACTAGCGGGAGATAGGGGAGAGACCCAGTACTTC. It codes for CASSLGLAGDRGETQYF.

The V and J genes are TRBV30 and TRBJ1-1; a weak D match, TRBD1 (5 bases). Per germline, CDR1 GTSNPN and CDR2 SVGIG (reference sequence). V was trimmed by 4 bases and J by 0 bases, leaving 15 bases between them. The CDR3 is made up of 15 amino acids. The CDR3 DNA follows: TGTGCCTGGACAGGGAGGGGAGCCCTGAACACTGAAGCTTTCTTT. The encoded protein is CAWTGRGALNTEAFF.

In this sample, this clone turned up a few times. This chain joins TRBV10-3 and TRBJ2-5; perhaps TRBD2 as D (6 bases). Germline V CDR1 and CDR2: ENHRY, SYGVKD. Deletions cut 5 bases from V and 4 bases from J, with 17 bases between. This CDR3 has 15 residues. CDR3 coding DNA: TGTGCCATCAGTTCCTCGGGCGGAGGGGTAGAGACCCAGTACTTC. Translation: CAISSSGGGVETQYF.

This clone was counted between two and nine times. This sequence joins TRBV4-3 and TRBJ2-1; D is possibly TRBD2 (5 bases). CDR3 size: 15 residues. Trimming pared 2 bases from V and 7 bases from J, leaving 15 bases between. CDR1 and CDR2 (germline): LGHNA, YSLEER. In nucleotides, the CDR3 is TGCGCCAGCAGCCAAAGGGCTAGCTTCCGGAATGAGCAGTTCTTC. Translated, it gives CASSQRASFRNEQFF.

J is TRBJ2-7 and V is TRBV29-1; 10 nucleotides align to TRBD2. The CDR3 sequence is 13 residues long. Trimming cost V 4 bases and J 3 bases; bases outside gene matches: 3. Looked up from germline, CDR1 is SQVTM and CDR2 is ANQGSEA. Here the CDR3 reads CSVALAGDYEQYF. For the CDR3, the DNA is TGCAGCGTTGCTCTAGCGGGAGACTACGAGCAGTACTTC.

The chain uses TRBV30 and TRBJ1-1, with TRBD1 matching 8 bases. The CDR3 runs to 12 residues. The V and J ends lost 5 bases and 3 bases, in that order; junction bases with no gene match: 2. Germline loops: CDR1 GTSNPN, CDR2 SVGIG (reference sequence). The CDR3 DNA reads TGTGCCTGGGCGGACAGGGACACTGAAGCTTTCTTT. Its protein is CAWADRDTEAFF.

The rearrangement links TRBV4-3 to TRBJ2-1; 9 nucleotides align to TRBD2. This CDR3 has 17 amino acids. V was clipped by 0 bases and J by 5 bases; unmatched bases: 8. Germline values: CDR1 LGHNA, CDR2 YSLEER. In DNA form, the CDR3 reads TGCGCCAGCAGCCAAGAAATCCCGAGCGGGGGGAACAATGAGCAGTTCTTC. This gives the protein CASSQEIPSGGNNEQFF.

This clone appeared a single time. The V gene is TRBV7-9, the J gene TRBJ2-5; the match to TRBD2 covers 7 bases. This CDR3 spans 14 amino acids. Germline assignment: CDR1 SEHNR and CDR2 FQNEAQ (reference sequence). The V segment lost 0 bases and the J segment 2 bases; nucleotides outside the gene matches: 0. CDR3 region: CASSLAGGQETQYF. The CDR3 coding sequence is TGTGCCAGCAGCTTAGCGGGAGGGCAAGAGACCCAGTACTTC. Combining the CDR3 with reference TRBV7-9 and TRBJ2-5 gives the whole variable domain DTGVSQNPRHKITKRGQNVTFRCDPISEHNRLYWYRQTLGQGPEFLTYFQNEAQLEKSRLLSDRFSAERPKGSFSTLEIQRTEQGDSAMYLCASSLAGGQETQYFGPGTRLLVL.